The 14 T cell receptor beta chains given below trace back to one sample, sequenced in a study of blood T cell repertoires in COVID-19. TCRdb's copy holds only in-frame clones and misses some; the assay was immunoSEQ multiplex PCR. The data hold 140,000 or so clones, with over 75% observed a single time. The sequenced sample was peripheral blood. These receptors all come from a man in his 70s with acute or convalescent COVID-19.

CDR3 nucleotide sequence: TGTGCCAGTAGTCGCGGGTTAGATCAGCCCCAGCATTTT. It yields the protein CASSRGLDQPQHF. V is TRBV19 and J is TRBJ1-5; D unclear. The CDR3 consists of 13 residues. Germline values: CDR1 LNHDA, CDR2 SQIVND (reference sequence). V lost 5 bases and J lost 5, with 10 bases in between.

V gene TRBV18 combines with J gene TRBJ1-3; 9 bases line up with TRBD1. Germline lookup yields CDR1 KGHSH and CDR2 LQKENI. The trim removed 1 base at V and 1 base at J, leaving 5 bases unmatched. The CDR3 is made up of 17 amino acids. The CDR3 DNA sequence: TGTGCCAGCTCACCACAGAAAGGGACAGGGTCTGGAAACACCATATATTTT. Protein sequence: CASSPQKGTGSGNTIYF.

This chain links TRBV5-1 with TRBJ2-7, with 8 bases aligning to TRBD2. The CDR3 is 15 amino acids. The junction had 7 bases not matched to a gene; V was cut back by 1 base and J by 4 bases. Germline V CDR1 and CDR2: SGHRS, YFSETQ. The CDR3 bases are TGCGCCAGCAGCTTGTTTAGCGGGGCCTTTTACGAGCAGTACTTC. Protein product: CASSLFSGAFYEQYF.

This chain joins TRBV5-8 and TRBJ2-3, with 7 bases fitting TRBD1. V shed 2 bases, J shed 0 bases, and the junction held 3 bases outside the gene matches. Germline assignment: CDR1 SGHTS and CDR2 YDEGEE. The CDR3 runs 15 residues. CDR3 sequence reads: CASSFGTASTDTQYF. DNA for the CDR3: TGTGCCAGCAGCTTTGGGACAGCTAGCACAGATACGCAGTATTTT.

The V call is TRBV12-3 or TRBV12-4, the J call TRBJ1-5; D uncertain. CDR3 length: 13 amino acids. V lost 2 bases, J lost 5 bases, and 7 bases lay in between. The chain's CDR3 is CASSLQAHQPQHF. In DNA form, the CDR3 reads TGTGCCAGCAGTTTACAGGCTCATCAGCCCCAGCATTTT.

This clone was recorded only once. The gene calls are TRBV9 and TRBJ2-2, with D hard to call. The CDR3 runs to 12 residues. V dropped 1 base and J dropped 5 bases, with 3 bases sitting between them. CDR1 is SGDLS, CDR2 YYNGEE, per germline. As DNA, the CDR3 is TGTGCCAGCAGCGTATCAACCGGGGAGCTGTTTTTT. Amino acid sequence: CASSVSTGELFF.

The rearrangement links TRBV19 to TRBJ2-3; no firm D call. Germline assignment: CDR1 LNHDA and CDR2 SQIVND (reference sequence). The CDR3 is 12 residues long. The CDR3 region is CASARQEDTQYF. Written as DNA, the CDR3 is TGTGCAAGCGCGAGGCAAGAGGATACGCAGTATTTT.

The CDR3 loop reads CASTSSRGYTF. CDR3 in DNA: TGTGCCAGCACCTCCTCTCGGGGCTACACCTTC. This chain connects TRBV2 to TRBJ1-2; no clear D gene. The V end lost 7 bases, the J end lost 8 bases, and 11 bases lay between the germline ends. This CDR3 is built from 11 residues. Germline V CDR1 and CDR2: SNHLY, FYNNEI.

The CDR3 spells CASSFGQGLLGYTF. The CDR3 coding sequence is TGTGCCAGTAGTTTCGGACAGGGGCTTCTCGGCTACACCTTC. The rearrangement links TRBV19 to TRBJ1-2; the match to TRBD1 covers 9 bases. With 5 bases clipped from V and 8 bases from J, the junction kept 9 bases outside the gene matches. The CDR3 has 14 amino acids. Germline values: CDR1 LNHDA, CDR2 SQIVND (reference sequence).

The chain joins TRBV12-3 or TRBV12-4 to TRBJ1-1; D uncertain. Trimming removed 5 bases at V and 9 bases at J, with 13 bases between. The CDR3 is 12 residues long. In DNA, the CDR3 is TGTGCCAGCAGTCCCAGTAGCCTAAAAGCTTTCTTT. This gives the protein CASSPSSLKAFF.

The V gene is TRBV27, the J gene TRBJ1-1; TRBD1 agrees at 7 bases. The CDR3 is 15 amino acids. Germline-derived CDR1 and CDR2 are MNHEY and SMNVEV (reference sequence). V shed 6 bases, J shed 3 bases, and the junction held 10 bases outside the gene matches. Here the CDR3 reads CASSRPGQRHTEAFF. CDR3 sequence (DNA): TGTGCCAGCAGCCGACCGGGACAGCGTCACACTGAAGCTTTCTTT.

The rearrangement uses TRBV3-1 (or the pseudogene TRBV3-2) and TRBJ1-5, with 8 bases fitting TRBD1. The CDR3 sequence is 15 residues long. The junction had 3 bases not matched to a gene; V was cut back by 1 base and J by 4 bases. CDR1 and CDR2 from the germline V gene are LGHDT and YNNKEL (reference sequence). The CDR3 protein is CASSQGQGINQPQHF. The CDR3 DNA reads TGTGCCAGCAGCCAAGGACAGGGGATTAATCAGCCCCAGCATTTT.

Comment on this clone: One end of the junction is discordant with germline, which a read error may explain. V gene TRBV2 combines with J gene TRBJ2-7; 7 positions agree with TRBD1. CDR1 SNHLY and CDR2 FYNNEI come from the germline V gene. The CDR3 runs to 15 residues. The CDR3 is CASREGPGQSYEQYF. CDR3 DNA sequence: TGTGCCAGCAGAGAAGGACCGGGACAGAGCTACGAGCAGTACTTC.

This chain joins TRBV5-1 and TRBJ2-5; 8 bases align to TRBD2. Germline CDR1 and CDR2: SGHRS and YFSETQ. J gave up 4 bases and V 0 bases, and 8 bases lay outside the gene matches. The CDR3 is 16 residues long. The CDR3 loop reads CASSLGLGAGAETQYF. Here the CDR3 DNA reads TGCGCCAGCAGCTTGGGTTTAGGAGCGGGGGCAGAGACCCAGTACTTC.